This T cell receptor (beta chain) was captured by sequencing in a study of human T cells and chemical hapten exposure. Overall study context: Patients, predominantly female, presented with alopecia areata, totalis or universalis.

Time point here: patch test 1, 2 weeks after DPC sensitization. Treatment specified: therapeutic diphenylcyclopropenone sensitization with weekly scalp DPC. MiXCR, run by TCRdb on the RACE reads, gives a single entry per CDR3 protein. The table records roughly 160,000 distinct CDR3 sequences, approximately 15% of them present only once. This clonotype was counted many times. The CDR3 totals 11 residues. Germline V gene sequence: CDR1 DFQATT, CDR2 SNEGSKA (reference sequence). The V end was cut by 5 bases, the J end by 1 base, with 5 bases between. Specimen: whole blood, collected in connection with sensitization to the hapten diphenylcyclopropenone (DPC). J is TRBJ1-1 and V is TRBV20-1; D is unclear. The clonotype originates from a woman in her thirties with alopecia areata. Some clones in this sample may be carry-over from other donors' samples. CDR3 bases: TGCAGTGCTCGCGAGAACACTGAAGCTTTCTTT. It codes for CSARENTEAFF.